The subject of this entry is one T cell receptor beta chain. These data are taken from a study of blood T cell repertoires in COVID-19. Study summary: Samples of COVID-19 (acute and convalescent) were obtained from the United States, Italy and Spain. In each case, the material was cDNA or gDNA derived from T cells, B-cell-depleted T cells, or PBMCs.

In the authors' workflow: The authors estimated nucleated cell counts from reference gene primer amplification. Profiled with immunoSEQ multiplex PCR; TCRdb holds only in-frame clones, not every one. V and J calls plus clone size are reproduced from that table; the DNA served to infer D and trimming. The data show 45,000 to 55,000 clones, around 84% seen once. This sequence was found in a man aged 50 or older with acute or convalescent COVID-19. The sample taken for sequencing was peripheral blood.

DNA of the CDR3: TGTGCCAGCAGCGCGGACAGGTGGAGCTACGAGCAGTACTTC. This translates into CASSADRWSYEQYF. V and J are TRBV5-4 and TRBJ2-7; 7 bases fit TRBD1. Looked up from germline, CDR1 is SGHNT and CDR2 is YYREEE (reference sequence). The CDR3 has 14 residues. The ends lost 4 bases at V and 3 bases at J; junction bases unmatched: 7.